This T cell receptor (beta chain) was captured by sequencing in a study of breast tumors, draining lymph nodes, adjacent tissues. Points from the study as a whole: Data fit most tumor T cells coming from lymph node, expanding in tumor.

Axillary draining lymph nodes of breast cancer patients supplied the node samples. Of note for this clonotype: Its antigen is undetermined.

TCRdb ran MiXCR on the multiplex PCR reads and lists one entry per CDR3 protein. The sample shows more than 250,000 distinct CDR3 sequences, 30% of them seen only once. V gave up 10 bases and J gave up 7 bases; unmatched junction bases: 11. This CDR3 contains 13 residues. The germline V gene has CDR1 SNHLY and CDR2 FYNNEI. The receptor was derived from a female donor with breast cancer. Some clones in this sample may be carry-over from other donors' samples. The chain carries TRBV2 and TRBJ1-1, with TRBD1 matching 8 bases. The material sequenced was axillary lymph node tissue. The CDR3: CATGGQGGFEAFF. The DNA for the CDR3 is TGTGCCACTGGCGGACAGGGAGGGTTTGAAGCTTTCTTT.